One and the same sample provided the 13 T cell receptor beta chains below, sequenced in a study of cytomegalovirus exposure and HLA in healthy donors. Primers: 60 Vbeta forward and 13 Jbeta reverse. TCRdb's table, derived via immunoSEQ multiplex PCR, lists solely in-frame clones and lacks some. The sample consists of about 140,000 clones, around four fifths of them appearing once. Sequencing was done on a sample of PBMCs. The receptors come from a woman aged 60-70 years in good health and CMV-seropositive.

This clone was detected once. The chain joins TRBV11-3 to TRBJ2-3, with unresolved D. The V end lost 1 base, the J end lost 1 base, and 6 bases lay between the germline ends. Germline CDR1 is SGHNT and CDR2 is YENEEA. The CDR3 contains 14 residues. CDR3 amino acids: CASSLGRGTDTQYF. The CDR3 nucleotides read TGTGCCAGCAGCTTAGGTCGTGGCACAGATACGCAGTATTTT. Filled out from reference TRBV11-3 and TRBJ2-3, the complete variable domain reads EAGVVQSPRYKIIEKKQPVAFWCNPISGHNTLYWYLQNLGQGPELLIRYENEEAVDDSQLPKDRFSAERLKGVDSTLKIQPAELGDSAVYLCASSLGRGTDTQYFGPGTRLTVL.

This clone was found once. The CDR3 nucleotides are TGTGCCAGCAGCGTTGGTACTAGCGGGAGAACCGGGGAGCTGTTTTTT. Translated, it gives CASSVGTSGRTGELFF. The chain carries TRBV9 and TRBJ2-2, with TRBD2 identical over 11 bases. The germline CDR1 and CDR2 sequences are SGDLS and YYNGEE. The CDR3 has 16 residues. Trimming at V came to 2 bases and at J to 5 bases, leaving 5 bases not matched to a gene.

The rearrangement joins TRBV6-5 to TRBJ2-7, with TRBD2 identical over 8 bases. V shed 8 bases and J 7 bases; nucleotides not matched to a gene: 13. The germline V gene encodes CDR1 MNHEY and CDR2 SVGAGI. CDR3 length equals 14 residues. CDR3 amino acids: CASGTGTRLVEQYF. As DNA, the CDR3 is TGTGCCAGCGGGACCGGGACTAGGCTCGTGGAGCAGTACTTC.

V and J are TRBV2 and TRBJ2-7; TRBD1 is a possible D gene (5 bases). The CDR3 spans 14 residues. V lost 7 bases and J 7 bases, leaving 20 bases between the germline ends. Germline V gene lookup returns CDR1 SNHLY and CDR2 FYNNEI. DNA of the CDR3: TGTGCCAGCAAGAAGGCAGGGAACTCTGATGAGCAGTACTTC. Its protein product is CASKKAGNSDEQYF.

V usage is TRBV6-5 and J usage is TRBJ2-1, with no clear D. Looked up from germline, CDR1 is MNHEY and CDR2 is SVGAGI. Trimming stripped 2 bases from V and 1 base from J, with 9 bases between. CDR3 size: 15 residues. Here the CDR3 DNA reads TGTGCCAGCAGTTACCTGGCAGCGTCCTACAATGAGCAGTTCTTC. This gives the protein CASSYLAASYNEQFF.

The chain has TRBV7-2 and TRBJ1-4; 7 nucleotides line up with TRBD1. V was pared by 2 bases and J by 6 bases, with 6 bases of the junction left unmatched. This CDR3 is 15 amino acids long. Germline values: CDR1 SGHTA, CDR2 FQGNSA. CDR3 protein: CASSLPTTGDEKLFF. The CDR3 DNA reads as TGTGCCAGCAGCTTACCCACTACAGGGGATGAAAAACTGTTTTTT. Full variable domain (remainder filled in from reference TRBV7-2 and TRBJ1-4): GAGVSQSPSNKVTEKGKDVELRCDPISGHTALYWYRQSLGQGLEFLIYFQGNSAPDKSGLPSDRFSAERTGGSVSTLTIQRTQQEDSAVYLCASSLPTTGDEKLFFGSGTQLSVL.

There are a few counts of this clone. This sequence joins TRBV6-5 and TRBJ1-5, with unresolved D. CDR1 is MNHEY and CDR2 is SVGAGI in the germline V gene. Trimming took off 6 bases at V and 4 bases at J, with 13 bases between the two ends. The CDR3 sequence is 14 residues long. The CDR3 DNA reads TGTGCCAGCAGCGGGTCGTTAGCAAATCAGCCCCAGCATTTT. Residues: CASSGSLANQPQHF.

The V and J genes are TRBV29-1 and TRBJ1-1; 7 bases are a match to TRBD1. Trimming removed 3 bases from V and 5 bases from J; junction bases left unmatched: 9. The germline gives CDR1 SQVTM, CDR2 ANQGSEA. The CDR3 totals 14 residues. The CDR3 is CSVDSQGGRTEAFF. The DNA of the CDR3 is TGCAGCGTTGACTCCCAGGGGGGTAGGACTGAAGCTTTCTTT. The variable domain in full, with the rest retrieved from reference TRBV29-1 and TRBJ1-1, is SAVISQKPSRDICQRGTSLTIQCQVDSQVTMMFWYRQQPGQSLTLIATANQGSEATYESGFVIDKFPISRPNLTFSTLTVSNMSPEDSSIYLCSVDSQGGRTEAFFGQGTRLTVV.

J is TRBJ2-1 and V is TRBV19, with D possibly TRBD1 on 6 matching bases. The CDR3 has 15 amino acids. CDR1 and CDR2 from the germline V gene are LNHDA and SQIVND (reference sequence). V was cut by 5 bases and J by 4 bases, with 15 bases left in between. The CDR3 here is CASSPDPRGYNEQFF. The CDR3, as DNA: TGTGCCAGTAGTCCGGACCCCAGGGGATACAATGAGCAGTTCTTC.

The V call is TRBV6-1, the J call TRBJ1-4; no definite D call. V shed 2 bases and J shed 7 bases, with 5 bases lying between them. The CDR3 is 12 residues long. Germline CDR1 MNHNS, CDR2 SASEGT. The CDR3 coding sequence is TGTGCCAGCAGTGAAACTGGTGAAAAACTGTTTTTT. Its translation is CASSETGEKLFF.

The chain uses TRBV7-2 and TRBJ1-5; D may be TRBD1 (5 bases). Germline lookup yields CDR1 SGHTA and CDR2 FQGNSA. Trimming took 5 bases from V and 7 from J, leaving 18 bases between them. CDR3 length: 15 amino acids. The CDR3 DNA sequence: TGTGCCAGCAGCCCGAGGGTAGGGAGGGACCAGCCCCAGCATTTT. Protein product: CASSPRVGRDQPQHF.

This clone was detected only once. The CDR3 DNA follows: TGCGCCAGCAGCCAAGATCTGAAGGCTAGCGGGAGGGTCGCACCACTGGCCCAGTACTTC. Encoded protein: CASSQDLKASGRVAPLAQYF. The rearrangement joins TRBV4-1 to TRBJ2-5; 12 bases fit TRBD2. V lost 0 bases and J lost 9; bases outside the gene matches: 20. This CDR3 comprises 20 residues. Germline V lookup: CDR1 MGHRA, CDR2 YSYEKL.

The chain links TRBV5-1 to TRBJ2-5; TRBD1 matches 11 bases. This CDR3 comprises 17 residues. V gave up 6 bases and J gave up 4 bases; unmatched junction bases: 14. Germline V gene lookup returns CDR1 SGHRS and CDR2 YFSETQ. The CDR3 DNA reads as TGCGCCAGCAAGGAAGACCGGACAGGGGGCGGAAGAGAGACCCAGTACTTC. This gives the protein CASKEDRTGGGRETQYF.